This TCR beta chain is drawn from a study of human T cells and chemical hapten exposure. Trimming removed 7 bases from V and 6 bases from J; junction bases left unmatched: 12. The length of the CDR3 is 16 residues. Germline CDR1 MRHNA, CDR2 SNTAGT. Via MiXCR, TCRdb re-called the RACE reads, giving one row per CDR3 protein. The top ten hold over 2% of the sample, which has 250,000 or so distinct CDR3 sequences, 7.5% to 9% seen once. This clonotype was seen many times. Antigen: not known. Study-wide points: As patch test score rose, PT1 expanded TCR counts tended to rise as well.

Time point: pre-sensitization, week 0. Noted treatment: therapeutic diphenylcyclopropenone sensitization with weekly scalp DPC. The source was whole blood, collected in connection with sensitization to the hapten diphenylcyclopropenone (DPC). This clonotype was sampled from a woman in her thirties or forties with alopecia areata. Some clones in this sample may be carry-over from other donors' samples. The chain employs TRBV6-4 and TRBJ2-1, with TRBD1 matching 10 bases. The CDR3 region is CASTASAGTGANEQFF. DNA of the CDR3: TGTGCCAGCACCGCGAGCGCCGGGACAGGGGCCAATGAGCAGTTCTTC.